This T cell receptor beta chain was observed in a study of beta chain features in type 1 diabetes. Whole-study findings and limits: At VDJ recombination sites, type 1 diabetes patients had fewer insertions and more deleted nucleotides. Researchers report that Type 1 diabetes patients had moderately but significantly shorter TCRB CDR3s across all four CD4+ subsets. The study notes PCR might favor shorter templates equally in patients and controls.

The V gene end was trimmed by 5 bases and the J gene end by 4 bases; junction bases not matched to a gene: 4. The CDR3 is 15 amino acids. In germline, CDR1 is LNHDA, CDR2 SQIVND (reference sequence). The sequenced template was cDNA made from the entire isolated RNA. TCRdb's copy holds only in-frame clones and misses some; the assay was immunoSEQ multiplex PCR. The sample holds 250,000 to 350,000 clones, roughly an eighth seen once. Sampling consisted of one heparinised blood draw per donor, averaging around 100 mL. Comments on this clone: Antigen: not known.

The V gene is TRBV19, the J gene TRBJ1-5, with TRBD1 matching over 11 bases. Sequenced: naive CD4+ T cells from blood. The origin of this receptor is a man younger than 45 with type 1 diabetes. For the CDR3, the DNA is TGTGCCAGTAGTCCCGGGACAGGGGGGAATCAGCCCCAGCATTTT. The encoded protein is CASSPGTGGNQPQHF.